One and the same sample provided the 25 T cell receptor beta chains below, sequenced in a study of cytomegalovirus exposure and HLA in healthy donors. In the PCR, 60 Vbeta and 13 Jbeta primers were used. TCRdb's copy holds only in-frame clones and misses some; the assay was immunoSEQ multiplex PCR. The table shows some 140,000 clones, with roughly four fifths occurring only once. Sequences were obtained from PBMCs. These receptors were taken from a woman in her 50s in good health and CMV-seropositive.

The chain is built from TRBV6-5 and TRBJ2-4; tentatively, D is TRBD1 (5 bases). CDR1 is MNHEY, CDR2 SVGAGI, per germline. The CDR3 totals 14 residues. The ends were cut back, 6 bases at V and 1 base at J, with 10 bases in the middle. CDR3: CASSTPGAKNIQYF. In DNA, the CDR3 is TGTGCCAGCAGCACACCAGGGGCCAAAAACATTCAGTACTTC.

This CDR3 reads CASKGDSNQPQHF. CDR3 bases: TGTGCCAGCAAAGGGGATAGCAATCAGCCCCAGCATTTT. The chain carries TRBV2 and TRBJ1-5; D might be TRBD1 (5 bases). Germline V gives CDR1 SNHLY, CDR2 FYNNEI. Trimming cost V 7 bases and J 0 bases, with 7 bases left between them. CDR3 size: 13 residues.

V is TRBV5-1 and J is TRBJ1-2; 10 nucleotides match TRBD1. CDR3 length: 16 residues. J lost 8 bases, V lost 0 bases, and 10 bases had no gene match. Per the germline V gene, CDR1 is SGHRS and CDR2 is YFSETQ. The CDR3 loop is CASSLALTGTGEGYTF. For the CDR3, the DNA is TGCGCCAGCAGCTTGGCCTTAACTGGGACAGGGGAAGGCTACACCTTC. Combining the CDR3 with reference TRBV5-1 and TRBJ1-2 gives the whole variable domain KAGVTQTPRYLIKTRGQQVTLSCSPISGHRSVSWYQQTPGQGLQFLFEYFSETQRNKGNFPGRFSGRQFSNSRSEMNVSTLELGDSALYLCASSLALTGTGEGYTFGSGTRLTVV.

The chain joins TRBV9 to TRBJ2-5, with 9 bases aligning to TRBD2. CDR1 SGDLS and CDR2 YYNGEE come from the germline V gene. J gave up 4 bases and V 0 bases, and 7 bases lay outside the gene matches. The CDR3 totals 16 residues. CDR3 in DNA: TGTGCCAGCAGCGTAGAGGGGCGGGGGGGCCTAGAGACCCAGTACTTC. Translated, it gives CASSVEGRGGLETQYF.

In this sample, this clone turned up once. The chain employs TRBV10-1 and TRBJ2-5; the D is unclear. The V gene lost 9 bases and the J gene lost 1 base, with 12 bases spanning the gap. Germline values: CDR1 WNHNN, CDR2 SYGVQD (reference sequence). The CDR3 totals 13 residues. CDR3: CASFQAPQETQYF. CDR3 sequence (DNA): TGCGCCAGTTTTCAAGCACCCCAAGAGACCCAGTACTTC.

V gene TRBV29-1 combines with J gene TRBJ2-7, with 11 bases matching TRBD2. CDR1 and CDR2 from the germline V gene are SQVTM and ANQGSEA. After removal of 2 bases from V and 7 bases from J, the junction contained 4 bases not matched to a gene. This CDR3 has 13 amino acids. The CDR3 DNA sequence: TGCAGCGTTGAAACTAGCGGGGGTAGGGAGCAGTACTTC. Translation: CSVETSGGREQYF.

V is TRBV19 and J is TRBJ1-1; a possible D gene is TRBD1 (5 bases). The germline V gene encodes CDR1 LNHDA and CDR2 SQIVND (reference sequence). Deletions cut 1 base from V and 1 base from J, with 10 bases between. The CDR3 length is 15 residues. CDR3 nucleotides: TGTGCCAGTAGTATAGGGACAAAGGGGAACACTGAAGCTTTCTTT. Translating it yields CASSIGTKGNTEAFF.

The chain is built from TRBV5-8 and TRBJ1-4, with 8 bases identical to TRBD1. Trimming removed 0 bases from V and 7 bases from J; junction bases left unmatched: 2. This CDR3 contains 14 residues. The germline V gene has CDR1 SGHTS and CDR2 YDEGEE. This chain's CDR3 is CASSLGTGPEKLFF. DNA of the CDR3: TGTGCCAGCAGCTTGGGGACAGGGCCTGAAAAACTGTTTTTT.

This clone has more than one count but fewer than ten. The gene calls are TRBV10-3 and TRBJ1-1, with D possibly matching TRBD1 (5 bases). V was cut by 3 bases and J by 1 base, with 6 bases left in between. This CDR3 is built from 13 residues. Germline lookup yields CDR1 ENHRY and CDR2 SYGVKD. The CDR3 DNA reads as TGTGCCATCAGTGACGGGGGGAACACTGAAGCTTTCTTT. Its translation is CAISDGGNTEAFF.

V is TRBV5-1 and J is TRBJ1-2; 7 nucleotides line up with TRBD1. V lost 4 bases, J lost 4 bases, and 4 bases stayed unmatched. The CDR3 length is 13 residues. Germline CDR1 and CDR2: SGHRS and YFSETQ. CDR3 in DNA: TGCGCCAGCAGCCTGACAGGGAGCTATGGCTACACCTTC. Encoded protein: CASSLTGSYGYTF.

The V call is TRBV19, the J call TRBJ1-2; 7 nucleotides line up with TRBD1. The V gene end was trimmed by 3 bases and the J gene end by 6 bases; junction bases not matched to a gene: 10. This CDR3 is 15 amino acids long. Germline lookup yields CDR1 LNHDA and CDR2 SQIVND (reference sequence). The CDR3 here is CASSILPGGMDGYTF. Written as DNA, the CDR3 is TGTGCCAGTAGTATTCTCCCAGGGGGTATGGATGGCTACACCTTC.

J is TRBJ1-2 and V is TRBV5-1, with D uncertain. The CDR3 is 13 amino acids. Deletions cut 0 bases from V and 8 bases from J, with 11 bases between. Germline CDR1 reads SGHRS; CDR2 reads YFSETQ. CDR3 DNA: TGCGCCAGCAGCTTGGATCGGGGATTAGGCTACACCTTC. Protein sequence: CASSLDRGLGYTF. The entire variable domain, with the rest obtained from reference TRBV5-1 and TRBJ1-2, is as follows: KAGVTQTPRYLIKTRGQQVTLSCSPISGHRSVSWYQQTPGQGLQFLFEYFSETQRNKGNFPGRFSGRQFSNSRSEMNVSTLELGDSALYLCASSLDRGLGYTFGSGTRLTVV.

J is TRBJ2-5 and V is TRBV2; TRBD2 matches at 10 bases. The CDR3 sequence is 14 residues long. After removal of 11 bases from V and 2 bases from J, the junction contained 8 bases not matched to a gene. Germline CDR1 and CDR2: SNHLY and FYNNEI. CDR3 coding DNA: TGTGCCGGGGGGACTAGCGCCATTCAAGAGACCCAGTACTTC. Its translation: CAGGTSAIQETQYF.

This clone has a single count. V gene TRBV7-2 combines with J gene TRBJ1-4; 9 bases align to TRBD1. V lost 4 bases to trimming and J lost 5 bases; unmatched junction nucleotides: 5. Germline V lookup: CDR1 SGHTA, CDR2 FQGNSA. The CDR3 is 15 residues long. The CDR3 loop reads CASSSRTGENEKLFF. The DNA of the CDR3 is TGTGCCAGCAGCTCGAGGACAGGGGAAAATGAAAAACTGTTTTTT. Complete variable domain (other parts from reference TRBV7-2 and TRBJ1-4): GAGVSQSPSNKVTEKGKDVELRCDPISGHTALYWYRQSLGQGLEFLIYFQGNSAPDKSGLPSDRFSAERTGGSVSTLTIQRTQQEDSAVYLCASSSRTGENEKLFFGSGTQLSVL.

In this sample, this clone turned up a few times. The chain carries TRBV2 and TRBJ2-4, with D maybe TRBD2 (5 bases). This CDR3 has 13 residues. The V and J ends lost 4 bases and 5 bases respectively, with 9 bases between them. Germline CDR1 is SNHLY and CDR2 is FYNNEI. This CDR3 reads CASSVEGENIQYF. The CDR3 region has the DNA TGTGCCAGCAGTGTCGAGGGCGAAAACATTCAGTACTTC.

The gene calls are TRBV4-3 and TRBJ2-3; TRBD2 aligns across 11 bases. This CDR3 contains 16 residues. V was pared by 0 bases and J by 4 bases, with 3 bases of the junction left unmatched. Germline loops: CDR1 LGHNA, CDR2 YSLEER. CDR3 sequence: CASSQDLAGGPDTQYF. The CDR3 region has the DNA TGCGCCAGCAGCCAAGATTTAGCGGGGGGGCCAGATACGCAGTATTTT.

This clone was recorded once. The CDR3 protein is CASSVSPGGGTDNEQFF. The DNA of the CDR3 is TGTGCCAGCAGTGTTTCCCCCGGGGGGGGGACGGACAATGAGCAGTTCTTC. This chain joins TRBV6-1 and TRBJ2-1; 8 bases agree with TRBD2. Per germline, CDR1 MNHNS and CDR2 SASEGT. Unmatched junction bases numbered 13, after V lost 4 bases and J lost 5 bases. This CDR3 comprises 17 residues.

CDR3 loop: CASSFLTFRGEDQPQHF. The CDR3 coding sequence is TGTGCCAGCAGCTTTTTAACCTTTCGGGGGGAGGATCAGCCCCAGCATTTT. This sequence joins TRBV5-6 and TRBJ1-5; TRBD1 might be the D (5 bases). The CDR3 has 17 residues. CDR1 SGHDT and CDR2 YYEEEE come from the germline V gene. V dropped 2 bases and J dropped 5 bases, with 20 bases sitting between them.

The CDR3 DNA sequence: TGTGCCAGCAGCCCAAGAGCGGGAGGCGGAGAGACCCAGTACTTC. As protein: CASSPRAGGGETQYF. The chain uses TRBV9 and TRBJ2-5, with 9 bases fitting TRBD2. With V trimmed by 4 bases and J by 4 bases, 8 bases remained unmatched. The CDR3 extends over 15 amino acids. CDR1 is SGDLS, CDR2 YYNGEE, per germline.

This sequence joins TRBV4-2 and TRBJ2-5; D gene unclear. Germline V gene sequence: CDR1 LGHNA, CDR2 YNFKEQ. V lost 0 bases and J lost 4, with 12 bases in between. This CDR3 has 15 amino acids. As DNA, the CDR3 is TGTGCCAGCAGCCAAGACCGACTCGCTTCAGAGACCCAGTACTTC. It specifies CASSQDRLASETQYF.

This chain joins TRBV7-2 and TRBJ2-1; no reliable D call. Germline V gene data show CDR1 as SGHTA and CDR2 as FQGNSA. The CDR3 is made up of 14 amino acids. The V and J ends lost 1 base and 8 bases respectively, with 12 bases between them. This CDR3 reads CASSLDSLSDEQFF. In nucleotides, the CDR3 is TGTGCCAGCAGCTTAGACAGTCTTTCGGATGAGCAGTTCTTC.

V usage is TRBV29-1 and J usage is TRBJ2-7; 9 positions match TRBD1. With V trimmed by 3 bases and J by 4 bases, 10 bases remained unmatched. The germline V gene has CDR1 SQVTM and CDR2 ANQGSEA. This CDR3 spans 15 amino acids. Here the CDR3 DNA reads TGCAGCGTTGAGGGGCTGACAGGGGGGTGGTACGAGCAGTACTTC. Translating gives CSVEGLTGGWYEQYF.

This clone was seen only a few times. This chain joins TRBV5-1 and TRBJ1-2, with TRBD1 identical over 8 bases. Unmatched junction bases numbered 4, after V lost 1 base and J lost 2 bases. The CDR3 contains 15 residues. Germline assignment: CDR1 SGHRS and CDR2 YFSETQ. The CDR3 protein is CASSLSQGANYGYTF. CDR3 bases: TGCGCCAGCAGCTTGTCCCAGGGGGCGAACTATGGCTACACCTTC. Full variable domain (remainder filled in from reference TRBV5-1 and TRBJ1-2): KAGVTQTPRYLIKTRGQQVTLSCSPISGHRSVSWYQQTPGQGLQFLFEYFSETQRNKGNFPGRFSGRQFSNSRSEMNVSTLELGDSALYLCASSLSQGANYGYTFGSGTRLTVV.

This rearrangement joins TRBV9 to TRBJ2-3, with 8 bases matching TRBD2. Trimming removed 2 bases from V and 5 bases from J; junction bases left unmatched: 7. Germline-derived CDR1 and CDR2 are SGDLS and YYNGEE. This CDR3 contains 15 residues. This chain's CDR3 is CASSVSGGWGDTQYF. The CDR3 DNA reads TGTGCCAGCAGCGTGTCGGGGGGGTGGGGAGATACGCAGTATTTT.

This rearrangement joins TRBV27 to TRBJ2-7; the match to TRBD1 covers 8 bases. Germline V gene data show CDR1 as MNHEY and CDR2 as SMNVEV (reference sequence). The trim removed 4 bases at V and 7 bases at J, leaving 9 bases unmatched. The CDR3 extends over 14 amino acids. In DNA form, the CDR3 reads TGTGCCAGCAGTTGGACAGGGAAAGTACGGGAGCAGTACTTC. It yields the protein CASSWTGKVREQYF.